Listed below are T cell receptor beta chains from one sample, sequenced in a study of blood T cell repertoires in COVID-19. Sequenced by immunoSEQ multiplex PCR; TCRdb stores in-frame clones only, minus some. The sample has some 120,000 clones; roughly 85% are singletons. The source material was peripheral blood. Source of these receptors: an elderly woman with acute or convalescent COVID-19. CDR3s include the opening cysteine and the closing phenylalanine or tryptophan. D genes are given only for firm matches. Clone size is given for some rows only: seen once, a few or many times, or a class if the clone is expanded.

D gene: .
J gene: TRBJ2-3
clone size: once
V gene: TRBV7-9
CDR3 DNA: TGTGCCAGCAGCTTTCCTCCTATCCCGACGCAGTATTTT
CDR3 protein: CASSFPPIPTQYF

D gene: .
J gene: TRBJ1-2
clone size: .
V gene: TRBV3-1/TRBV3-2
CDR3 DNA: TGTGCCAGCAGCCAAGGCCCCAGATACACCTTC
CDR3 protein: CASSQGPRYTF

D gene: .
J gene: TRBJ1-2
clone size: .
V gene: TRBV7-9
CDR3 DNA: TGTGCCAGCAGCTTCGGGAACAACTATGGCTACACCTTC
CDR3 protein: CASSFGNNYGYTF

D gene: TRBD1
J gene: TRBJ1-6
clone size: many
V gene: TRBV28
CDR3 DNA: TGTGCCAGCAGCGGGGACAGTCGTATCCACTTT
CDR3 protein: CASSGDSRIHF

D gene: .
J gene: TRBJ1-2
clone size: .
V gene: TRBV3-1/TRBV3-2
CDR3 DNA: TGTGCCAGCAGCTATGACAGGTTACACACCTTC
CDR3 protein: CASSYDRLHTF

D gene: TRBD1
J gene: TRBJ2-7
clone size: .
V gene: TRBV19
CDR3 DNA: TGTGCCACCGGACAGGGTACCTACGAGCAGTACTTC
CDR3 protein: CATGQGTYEQYF

D gene: TRBD1
J gene: TRBJ1-2
clone size: .
V gene: TRBV19
CDR3 DNA: TGTGCCAGTAGTATATTCCTTTTCACAGGGGGCGCCGACTATGGCTACACCTTC
CDR3 protein: CASSIFLFTGGADYGYTF

D gene: .
J gene: TRBJ1-3
clone size: .
V gene: TRBV7-2
CDR3 DNA: TGTGCCAGCAGCTTAGGTTCCCCTGTGTCTGGAAACACCATATATTTT
CDR3 protein: CASSLGSPVSGNTIYF

D gene: .
J gene: TRBJ2-5
clone size: .
V gene: TRBV19
CDR3 DNA: TGTGCCAGTAGCTCGGGATCCAACCAAAGGGAGACCCAGTACTTC
CDR3 protein: CASSSGSNQRETQYF

D gene: .
J gene: TRBJ1-2
clone size: .
V gene: TRBV13
CDR3 DNA: TGTGCCAGCAGCCGGAAAAATGACAGGAACAATGGCTACACCTTC
CDR3 protein: CASSRKNDRNNGYTF

D gene: TRBD1
J gene: TRBJ1-2
clone size: .
V gene: TRBV5-1
CDR3 DNA: TGCGCCAGCAGCTTGGATGGACAGGGGACCTATGGCTACACCTTC
CDR3 protein: CASSLDGQGTYGYTF

D gene: .
J gene: TRBJ2-5
clone size: .
V gene: TRBV11-2
CDR3 DNA: TGTGCCAGCAGCTTAGTCCCCAGGGAGACCCAGTACTTC
CDR3 protein: CASSLVPRETQYF

D gene: TRBD1
J gene: TRBJ2-7
clone size: .
V gene: TRBV7-9
CDR3 DNA: TGTGCCAGCAGCCATACCGGGACAGGGTTCCACGAGCAGTACTTC
CDR3 protein: CASSHTGTGFHEQYF

D gene: TRBD1
J gene: TRBJ2-2
clone size: .
V gene: TRBV5-8
CDR3 DNA: TGTGCCAGCTGCTTGAGGGGGCAAACCGGGGAGCTGTTTTTT
CDR3 protein: CASCLRGQTGELFF

D gene: .
J gene: TRBJ1-6
clone size: .
V gene: TRBV3-1/TRBV3-2
CDR3 DNA: TGTGCCAGCAGAAACGGACAAACAAATAATTCACCCCTCCACTTT
CDR3 protein: CASRNGQTNNSPLHF

D gene: TRBD2
J gene: TRBJ2-3
clone size: .
V gene: TRBV27
CDR3 DNA: TGTGCCAGCAGTCCTAGACTAGCGGGGGGCATCACAGATACGCAGTATTTT
CDR3 protein: CASSPRLAGGITDTQYF

D gene: .
J gene: TRBJ2-6
clone size: .
V gene: TRBV5-6
CDR3 DNA: TGTGCCAGCAGCTTGGTGGGAGGAGAGAGCTCTGGGGCCAACGTCCTGACTTTC
CDR3 protein: CASSLVGGESSGANVLTF

D gene: .
J gene: TRBJ1-2
clone size: .
V gene: TRBV4-1
CDR3 DNA: TGCGCCAGCAGCCAAGAGCAGACAGCGCACTATGGCTACACCTTC
CDR3 protein: CASSQEQTAHYGYTF

D gene: .
J gene: TRBJ2-2
clone size: once
V gene: TRBV5-4
CDR3 DNA: TGTGCCAGCAGCTTGGGAGGGGGCACCGGGGAGCTGTTTTTT
CDR3 protein: CASSLGGGTGELFF

D gene: TRBD1
J gene: TRBJ2-2
clone size: few
V gene: TRBV6-4
CDR3 DNA: TGTGCCAGCAGCCTGACAGGGGGCACGTCCGGGGAGCTGTTTTTT
CDR3 protein: CASSLTGGTSGELFF

D gene: .
J gene: TRBJ1-1
clone size: .
V gene: TRBV28
CDR3 DNA: TGTGCCAGCAGTTCGGGGAGGGCGGCGAACACTGAAGCTTTCTTT
CDR3 protein: CASSSGRAANTEAFF

D gene: .
J gene: TRBJ1-2
clone size: .
V gene: TRBV19
CDR3 DNA: TGTGCCAGTAGTATCAGGGGACCTTATGGCTACACCTTC
CDR3 protein: CASSIRGPYGYTF

D gene: .
J gene: TRBJ1-6
clone size: .
V gene: TRBV7-9
CDR3 DNA: TGTGCCAGCAGTTTAGCGCGGGCACCCCTCCACTTT
CDR3 protein: CASSLARAPLHF

D gene: .
J gene: TRBJ2-5
clone size: .
V gene: TRBV18
CDR3 DNA: TGTGCCAGCTCACCAGCCGGGCAAGAGACCCAGTACTTC
CDR3 protein: CASSPAGQETQYF

D gene: .
J gene: TRBJ2-1
clone size: .
V gene: TRBV28
CDR3 DNA: TGTGCCAGCGGGGGGTACAATGAGCAGTTCTTC
CDR3 protein: CASGGYNEQFF

D gene: .
J gene: TRBJ1-5
clone size: .
V gene: TRBV23-1
CDR3 DNA: TGCGCCAGCAGTCATTTCTGGGGGGGCAATCAGCCCCAGCATTTT
CDR3 protein: CASSHFWGGNQPQHF

D gene: .
J gene: TRBJ2-5
clone size: once
V gene: TRBV9
CDR3 DNA: TGTGCCAGCAGCGCTGGACAGAGACAAGAGACCCAGTACTTC
CDR3 protein: CASSAGQRQETQYF

D gene: .
J gene: TRBJ1-1
clone size: .
V gene: TRBV20-1
CDR3 DNA: TGCAGTGCTAGTCGACAGTTAGACACTGAAGCTTTCTTT
CDR3 protein: CSASRQLDTEAFF

D gene: .
J gene: TRBJ1-1
clone size: .
V gene: TRBV2
CDR3 DNA: TGTGCCAGCTCCGTCCCAGGACATCTGAACACTGAAGCTTTCTTT
CDR3 protein: CASSVPGHLNTEAFF

D gene: TRBD2
J gene: TRBJ2-3
clone size: .
V gene: TRBV4-1
CDR3 DNA: TGCGCCAGCAGCCCTCCCACTGCGGGGGTAACAGATACGCAGTATTTT
CDR3 protein: CASSPPTAGVTDTQYF

D gene: .
J gene: TRBJ1-1
clone size: .
V gene: TRBV7-8
CDR3 DNA: TGTGCCAGCAGCTTGGATCCGCGGGACCCTCCAGAGAAGAACACTGAAGCTTTCTTT
CDR3 protein: CASSLDPRDPPEKNTEAFF

D gene: .
J gene: TRBJ1-3
clone size: .
V gene: TRBV28
CDR3 DNA: TGTGCCAGCAGTTTACCCCTCCCACACGACACCATATATTTT
CDR3 protein: CASSLPLPHDTIYF

D gene: TRBD1
J gene: TRBJ1-1
clone size: few
V gene: TRBV11-2
CDR3 DNA: TGTGCCAGCAGCTTGACAGGGGGCTCGAACACTGAAGCTTTCTTT
CDR3 protein: CASSLTGGSNTEAFF

D gene: .
J gene: TRBJ1-1
clone size: .
V gene: TRBV10-3
CDR3 DNA: TGTGCCCAATCCGACAGATTCAACACTGAAGCTTTCTTT
CDR3 protein: CAQSDRFNTEAFF

D gene: TRBD2
J gene: TRBJ2-3
clone size: .
V gene: TRBV7-6
CDR3 DNA: TGTGCCAGCAGCTCCTTAGCGGGACCTCGCACAGATACGCAGTATTTT
CDR3 protein: CASSSLAGPRTDTQYF

D gene: .
J gene: TRBJ2-5
clone size: .
V gene: TRBV5-1
CDR3 DNA: TGCGCCAGCAGCTTGGGCACTCTTCAAGAGACCCAGTACTTC
CDR3 protein: CASSLGTLQETQYF

D gene: .
J gene: TRBJ1-1
clone size: .
V gene: TRBV7-2
CDR3 DNA: TGTGCCAGCAGCTTTTCGGTTGACACTGAAGCTTTCTTT
CDR3 protein: CASSFSVDTEAFF

D gene: .
J gene: TRBJ1-2
clone size: few
V gene: TRBV19
CDR3 DNA: TGTGCCAGTAGTCCCCAGGGAAGGAATGGCTACACCTTC
CDR3 protein: CASSPQGRNGYTF

D gene: .
J gene: TRBJ1-3
clone size: .
V gene: TRBV3-1/TRBV3-2
CDR3 DNA: TGTGCCAGCAGCCAAAAAGGGGGAACGGCGGGGGTCTCTGGAAACACCATATATTTT
CDR3 protein: CASSQKGGTAGVSGNTIYF

D gene: TRBD1
J gene: TRBJ2-2
clone size: .
V gene: TRBV7-9
CDR3 DNA: TGTGCCACGCGACAGGGTACCGGGGAGCTGTTTTTT
CDR3 protein: CATRQGTGELFF

D gene: TRBD1
J gene: TRBJ2-2
clone size: .
V gene: TRBV5-1
CDR3 DNA: TGCGCCAGCAGCTTACTACAGGGGTACGGGGAGCTGTTTTTT
CDR3 protein: CASSLLQGYGELFF

D gene: TRBD1
J gene: TRBJ1-1
clone size: .
V gene: TRBV5-6
CDR3 DNA: TGTGCCAGCAGGACCGGGACAGGGAGAGGTGAAGCTTTCTTT
CDR3 protein: CASRTGTGRGEAFF

D gene: TRBD1
J gene: TRBJ1-4
clone size: .
V gene: TRBV2
CDR3 DNA: TGTGCCAGCAGTGTAAGAGGGGGCGGTGAAAAACTGTTTTTT
CDR3 protein: CASSVRGGGEKLFF

D gene: .
J gene: TRBJ1-2
clone size: few
V gene: TRBV5-1
CDR3 DNA: TGCGCCAGCAGCTTGGCGGGGGATTCTAACTATGGCTACACCTTC
CDR3 protein: CASSLAGDSNYGYTF

D gene: .
J gene: TRBJ1-1
clone size: once
V gene: TRBV6-4
CDR3 DNA: TGTGCCAGCGGAGGACAGATTTACATGAACACTGAAGCTTTCTTT
CDR3 protein: CASGGQIYMNTEAFF

D gene: TRBD1
J gene: TRBJ1-1
clone size: .
V gene: TRBV27
CDR3 DNA: TGTGCCAGCAGTTTGGGAGGGGGACAGGTGTTT
CDR3 protein: CASSLGGGQVF

D gene: TRBD1
J gene: TRBJ1-1
clone size: few
V gene: TRBV5-5
CDR3 DNA: TGTGCCAGCAGCGACCTCAGGGGGCTTAACACTGAAGCTTTCTTT
CDR3 protein: CASSDLRGLNTEAFF

D gene: .
J gene: TRBJ1-6
clone size: .
V gene: TRBV7-3
CDR3 DNA: TGTGCCAGCAGCTTAGGGCCCTATAATTCACCCCTCCACTTT
CDR3 protein: CASSLGPYNSPLHF

D gene: .
J gene: TRBJ2-6
clone size: .
V gene: TRBV5-1
CDR3 DNA: TGCGCCAGCAGCTTGGTCAGGGGGGAGAGCTCTGGGGCCAACGTCCTGACTTTC
CDR3 protein: CASSLVRGESSGANVLTF

D gene: .
J gene: TRBJ1-5
clone size: .
V gene: TRBV19
CDR3 DNA: TGTGCCAGTAGGGGGTCAGGGAAGTCGAGCAATCAGCCCCAGCATTTT
CDR3 protein: CASRGSGKSSNQPQHF

D gene: TRBD1
J gene: TRBJ1-2
clone size: .
V gene: TRBV6-5
CDR3 DNA: TGTGCCAGCAATACCGGGACAGGGAACTATGGCTACACCTTC
CDR3 protein: CASNTGTGNYGYTF

D gene: TRBD1
J gene: TRBJ1-1
clone size: .
V gene: TRBV6-5
CDR3 DNA: TGTGCCAGCAGGACAGGGGGCGGCACTGAAGCTTTCTTT
CDR3 protein: CASRTGGGTEAFF

D gene: .
J gene: TRBJ2-7
clone size: few
V gene: TRBV7-9
CDR3 DNA: TGTGCCAGCAGCTTAACTCCAACAGGGTCTTCGTACGAGCAGTACTTC
CDR3 protein: CASSLTPTGSSYEQYF

D gene: .
J gene: TRBJ1-4
clone size: .
V gene: TRBV20-1
CDR3 DNA: TGCAGTGCTAGTCGGGGGGTCAATGAAAAACTGTTTTTT
CDR3 protein: CSASRGVNEKLFF

D gene: TRBD1
J gene: TRBJ1-2
clone size: .
V gene: TRBV9
CDR3 DNA: TGTGCCAGCAGCGTAGCGTCAGGGGGCACGGGCTACACCTTC
CDR3 protein: CASSVASGGTGYTF